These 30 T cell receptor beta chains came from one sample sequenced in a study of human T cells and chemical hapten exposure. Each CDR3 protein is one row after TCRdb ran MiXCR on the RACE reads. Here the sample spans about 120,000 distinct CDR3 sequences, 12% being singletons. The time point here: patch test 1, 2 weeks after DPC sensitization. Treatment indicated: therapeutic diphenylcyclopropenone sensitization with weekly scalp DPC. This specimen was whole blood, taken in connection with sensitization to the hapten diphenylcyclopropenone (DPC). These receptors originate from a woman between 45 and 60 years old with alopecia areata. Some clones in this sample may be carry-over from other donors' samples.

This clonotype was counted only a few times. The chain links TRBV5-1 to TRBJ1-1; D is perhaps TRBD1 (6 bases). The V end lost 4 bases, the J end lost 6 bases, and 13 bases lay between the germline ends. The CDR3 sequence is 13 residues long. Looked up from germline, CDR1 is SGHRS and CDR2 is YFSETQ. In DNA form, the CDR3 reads TGCGCCAGCAGCGAACAGGGTCACGCTGAAGCTTTCTTT. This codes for CASSEQGHAEAFF.

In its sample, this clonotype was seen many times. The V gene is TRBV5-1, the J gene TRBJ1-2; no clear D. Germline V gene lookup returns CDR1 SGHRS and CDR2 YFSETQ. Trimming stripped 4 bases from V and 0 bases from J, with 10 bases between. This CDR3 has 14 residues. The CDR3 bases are TGCGCCAGCAGCCCGGACGGAGCTAACTATGGCTACACCTTC. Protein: CASSPDGANYGYTF.

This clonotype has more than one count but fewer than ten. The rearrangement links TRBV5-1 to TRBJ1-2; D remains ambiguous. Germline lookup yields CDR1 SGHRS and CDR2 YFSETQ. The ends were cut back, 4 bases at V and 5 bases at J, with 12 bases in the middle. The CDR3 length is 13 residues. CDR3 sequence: CASSPAAPYGYTF. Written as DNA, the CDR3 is TGCGCCAGCAGCCCGGCGGCTCCATATGGCTACACCTTC.

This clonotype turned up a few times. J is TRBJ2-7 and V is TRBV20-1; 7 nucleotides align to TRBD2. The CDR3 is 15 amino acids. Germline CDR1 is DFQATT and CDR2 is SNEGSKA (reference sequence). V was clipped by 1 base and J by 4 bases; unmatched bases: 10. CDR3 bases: TGCAGTGCTAGAGCCGCGGGAGCGTCTGGTTACGAGCAGTACTTC. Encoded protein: CSARAAGASGYEQYF.

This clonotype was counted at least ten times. CDR3 sequence (DNA): TGTGCCAGCAGCTCCACCTTCCGAAACAGGGTTCTCCCCTACGAGCAGTACTTC. It is translated as CASSSTFRNRVLPYEQYF. The chain is built from TRBV11-2 and TRBJ2-7, with D possibly matching TRBD1 (6 bases). Germline V gene sequence: CDR1 SGHAT, CDR2 FQNNGV. The CDR3 totals 18 residues. Trimming shortened V by 4 bases and J by 2 bases, and 24 bases separated the two germline ends.

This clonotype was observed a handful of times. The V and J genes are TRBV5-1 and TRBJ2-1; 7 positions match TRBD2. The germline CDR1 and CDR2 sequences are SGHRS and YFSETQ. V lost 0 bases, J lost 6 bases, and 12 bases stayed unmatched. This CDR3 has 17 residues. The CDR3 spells CASSLDRGLHLGNEQFF. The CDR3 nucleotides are TGCGCCAGCAGCTTGGATAGGGGACTACACCTTGGCAATGAGCAGTTCTTC. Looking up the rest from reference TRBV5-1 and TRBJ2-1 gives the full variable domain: KAGVTQTPRYLIKTRGQQVTLSCSPISGHRSVSWYQQTPGQGLQFLFEYFSETQRNKGNFPGRFSGRQFSNSRSEMNVSTLELGDSALYLCASSLDRGLHLGNEQFFGPGTRLTVL.

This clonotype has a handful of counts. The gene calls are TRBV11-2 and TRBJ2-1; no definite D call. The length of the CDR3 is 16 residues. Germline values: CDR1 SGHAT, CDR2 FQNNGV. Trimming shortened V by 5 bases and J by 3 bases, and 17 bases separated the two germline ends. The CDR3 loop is CASSLLADEVYNEQFF. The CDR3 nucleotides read TGTGCCAGCAGCCTCCTCGCCGATGAGGTCTACAATGAGCAGTTCTTC.

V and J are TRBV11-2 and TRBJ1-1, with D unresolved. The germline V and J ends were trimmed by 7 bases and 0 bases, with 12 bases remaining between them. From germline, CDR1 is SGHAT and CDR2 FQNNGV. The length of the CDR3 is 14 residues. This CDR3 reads CASMLGVLNTEAFF. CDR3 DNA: TGTGCCAGCATGCTCGGGGTATTGAACACTGAAGCTTTCTTT.

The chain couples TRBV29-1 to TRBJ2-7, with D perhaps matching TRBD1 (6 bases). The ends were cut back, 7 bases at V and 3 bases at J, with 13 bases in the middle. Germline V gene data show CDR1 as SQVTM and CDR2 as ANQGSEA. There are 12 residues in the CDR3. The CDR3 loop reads CSAGQTFYEQYF. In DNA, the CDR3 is TGCAGCGCCGGACAGACTTTCTACGAGCAGTACTTC.

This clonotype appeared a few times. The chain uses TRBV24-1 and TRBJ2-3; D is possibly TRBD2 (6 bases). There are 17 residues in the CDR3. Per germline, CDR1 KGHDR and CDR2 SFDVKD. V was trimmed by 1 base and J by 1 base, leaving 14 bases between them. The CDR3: CATSDFFQGGGTDTQYF. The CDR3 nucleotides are TGTGCCACCAGTGATTTTTTCCAGGGAGGAGGCACAGATACGCAGTATTTT.

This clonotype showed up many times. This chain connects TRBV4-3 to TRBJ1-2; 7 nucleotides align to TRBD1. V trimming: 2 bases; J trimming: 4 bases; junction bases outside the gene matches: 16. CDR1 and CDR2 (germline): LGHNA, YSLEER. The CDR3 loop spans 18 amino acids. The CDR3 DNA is TGCGCCAGCAGCCAACTACGAACCAATTGGGACAGCTCCTATGGCTACACCTTC. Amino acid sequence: CASSQLRTNWDSSYGYTF.

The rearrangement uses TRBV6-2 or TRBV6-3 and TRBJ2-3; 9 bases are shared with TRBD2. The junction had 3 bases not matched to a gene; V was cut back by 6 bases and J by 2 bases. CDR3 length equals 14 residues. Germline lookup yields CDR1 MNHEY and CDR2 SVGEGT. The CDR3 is CASRIAGVTDTQYF. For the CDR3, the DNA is TGTGCCAGCAGAATAGCGGGGGTCACAGATACGCAGTATTTT.

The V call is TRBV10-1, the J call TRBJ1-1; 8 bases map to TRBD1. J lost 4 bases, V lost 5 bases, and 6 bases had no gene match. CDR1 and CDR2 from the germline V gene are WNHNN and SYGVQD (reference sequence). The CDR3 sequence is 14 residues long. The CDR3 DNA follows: TGCGCCAGCAGTCCAGGGGGCAGATCCACTGAAGCTTTCTTT. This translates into CASSPGGRSTEAFF.

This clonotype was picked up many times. The DNA for the CDR3 is TGCAGTGCTAGAGACCCGGGGAATACCTACGAGCAGTACTTC. Translating it yields CSARDPGNTYEQYF. The chain links TRBV20-1 to TRBJ2-7, with D possibly TRBD2 on 5 matching bases. There are 14 residues in the CDR3. Germline V gene sequence: CDR1 DFQATT, CDR2 SNEGSKA (reference sequence). Trimming stripped 0 bases from V and 2 bases from J, with 11 bases between.

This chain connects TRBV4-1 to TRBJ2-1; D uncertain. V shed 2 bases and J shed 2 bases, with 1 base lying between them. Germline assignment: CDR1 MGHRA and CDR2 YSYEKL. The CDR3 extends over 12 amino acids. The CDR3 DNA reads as TGCGCCAGCAGCCAACCCTACAATGAGCAGTTCTTC. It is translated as CASSQPYNEQFF.

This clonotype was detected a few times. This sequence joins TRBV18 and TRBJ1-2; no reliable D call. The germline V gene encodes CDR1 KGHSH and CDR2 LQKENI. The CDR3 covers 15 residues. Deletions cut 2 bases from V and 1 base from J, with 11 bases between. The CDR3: CASSPTAIFNYGYTF. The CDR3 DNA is TGTGCCAGCTCACCAACGGCCATCTTTAACTATGGCTACACCTTC.

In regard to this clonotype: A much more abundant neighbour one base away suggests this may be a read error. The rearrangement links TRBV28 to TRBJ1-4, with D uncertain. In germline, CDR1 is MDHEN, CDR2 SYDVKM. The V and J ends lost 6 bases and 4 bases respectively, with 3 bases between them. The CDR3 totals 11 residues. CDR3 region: CASRLNEKLFF. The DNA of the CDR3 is TGTGCCAGCAGGCTTAATGAAAAACTGTTTTTT.

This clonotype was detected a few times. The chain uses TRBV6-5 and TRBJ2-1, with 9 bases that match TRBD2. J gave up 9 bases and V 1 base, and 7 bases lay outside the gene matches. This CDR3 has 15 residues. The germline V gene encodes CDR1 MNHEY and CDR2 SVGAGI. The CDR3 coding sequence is TGTGCCAGCAGTTACTTTCCAGCGGGGGGTGGTGAGCAGTTCTTC. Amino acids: CASSYFPAGGGEQFF.

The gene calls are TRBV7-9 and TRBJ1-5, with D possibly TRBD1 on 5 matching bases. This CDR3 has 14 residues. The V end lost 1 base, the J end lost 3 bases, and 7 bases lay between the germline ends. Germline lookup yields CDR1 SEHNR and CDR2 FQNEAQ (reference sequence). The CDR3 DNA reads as TGTGCCAGCAGCTTAGACAGGTCCAATCAGCCCCAGCATTTT. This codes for CASSLDRSNQPQHF. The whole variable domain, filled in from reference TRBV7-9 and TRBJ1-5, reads DTGVSQNPRHKITKRGQNVTFRCDPISEHNRLYWYRQTLGQGPEFLTYFQNEAQLEKSRLLSDRFSAERPKGSFSTLEIQRTEQGDSAMYLCASSLDRSNQPQHFGDGTRLSIL.

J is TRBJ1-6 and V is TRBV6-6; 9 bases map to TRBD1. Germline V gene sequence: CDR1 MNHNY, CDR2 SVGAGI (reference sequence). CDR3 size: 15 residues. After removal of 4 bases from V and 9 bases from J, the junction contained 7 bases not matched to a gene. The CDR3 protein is CASSSIQGAASPLHF. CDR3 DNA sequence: TGTGCCAGCAGTTCCATACAGGGGGCCGCTTCACCCCTCCACTTT.

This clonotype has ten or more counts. The chain's CDR3 is CASGDSDTQYF. The CDR3, as DNA: TGTGCCAGCGGGGACTCCGATACGCAGTATTTT. The chain has TRBV6-2 or TRBV6-3 and TRBJ2-3, with a weak D call TRBD2 (6 bases). V was pared by 8 bases and J by 6 bases, with 9 bases between. Germline CDR1 and CDR2: MNHEY and SVGEGT. The CDR3 covers 11 residues.

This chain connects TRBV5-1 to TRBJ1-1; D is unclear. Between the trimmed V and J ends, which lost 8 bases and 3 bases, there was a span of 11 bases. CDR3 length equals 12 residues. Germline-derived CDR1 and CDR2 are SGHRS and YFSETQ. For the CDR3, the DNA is TGCGCCAGTGGACGGGCGGACACTGAAGCTTTCTTT. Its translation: CASGRADTEAFF.

Here the CDR3 reads CASSPALGREGPTQSYEQYF. CDR3 sequence (DNA): TGTGCCAGCAGCCCAGCCCTAGGGCGGGAAGGGCCCACGCAGTCCTACGAGCAGTACTTC. The rearrangement uses TRBV4-2 and TRBJ2-7; D might be TRBD2 (6 bases). The CDR3 runs to 20 residues. The germline V and J ends were trimmed by 4 bases and 1 base, with 29 bases remaining between them. Germline V gene sequence: CDR1 LGHNA, CDR2 YNFKEQ.

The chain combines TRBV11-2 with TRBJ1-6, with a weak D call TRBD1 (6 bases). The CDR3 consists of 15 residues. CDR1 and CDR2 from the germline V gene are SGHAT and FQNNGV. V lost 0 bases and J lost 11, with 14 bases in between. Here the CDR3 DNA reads TGTGCCAGCAGCTTAGATTCAGGGGTATGGGCACCCCTCCACTTT. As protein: CASSLDSGVWAPLHF. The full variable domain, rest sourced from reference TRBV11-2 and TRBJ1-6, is EAGVAQSPRYKIIEKRQSVAFWCNPISGHATLYWYQQILGQGPKLLIQFQNNGVVDDSQLPKDRFSAERLKGVDSTLKIQPAKLEDSAVYLCASSLDSGVWAPLHFGNGTRLTVT.

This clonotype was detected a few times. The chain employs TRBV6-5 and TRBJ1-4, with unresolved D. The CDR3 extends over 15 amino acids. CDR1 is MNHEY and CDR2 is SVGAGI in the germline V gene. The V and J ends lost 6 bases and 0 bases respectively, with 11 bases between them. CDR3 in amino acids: CASRGGLATNEKLFF. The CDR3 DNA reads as TGTGCCAGCAGAGGCGGCCTTGCAACTAATGAAAAACTGTTTTTT.

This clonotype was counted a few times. Here the CDR3 DNA reads TGCAGCGTCAACAGGGGAGGTAACACCGGGGAGCTGTTTTTT. It codes for CSVNRGGNTGELFF. The chain carries TRBV29-1 and TRBJ2-2; TRBD1 might be the D (7 bases). Deletions cut 6 bases from V and 2 bases from J, with 13 bases between. Germline CDR1 and CDR2: SQVTM and ANQGSEA. This CDR3 spans 14 amino acids.

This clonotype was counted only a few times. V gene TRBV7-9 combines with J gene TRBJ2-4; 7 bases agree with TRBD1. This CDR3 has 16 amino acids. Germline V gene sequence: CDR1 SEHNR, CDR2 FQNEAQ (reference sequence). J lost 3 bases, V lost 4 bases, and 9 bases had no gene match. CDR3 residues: CASSSIGQAIKNIQYF. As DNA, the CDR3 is TGTGCCAGCAGCTCCATCGGACAGGCTATCAAAAACATTCAGTACTTC. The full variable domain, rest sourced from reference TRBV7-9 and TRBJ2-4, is DTGVSQNPRHKITKRGQNVTFRCDPISEHNRLYWYRQTLGQGPEFLTYFQNEAQLEKSRLLSDRFSAERPKGSFSTLEIQRTEQGDSAMYLCASSSIGQAIKNIQYFGAGTRLSVL.

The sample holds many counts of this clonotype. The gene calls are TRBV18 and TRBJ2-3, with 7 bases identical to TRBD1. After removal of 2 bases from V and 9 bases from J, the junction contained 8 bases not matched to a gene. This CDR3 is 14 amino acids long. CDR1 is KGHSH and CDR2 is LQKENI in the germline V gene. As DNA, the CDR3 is TGTGCCAGCTCACCAAATCAATACAGGGGAACGCAGTATTTT. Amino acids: CASSPNQYRGTQYF.

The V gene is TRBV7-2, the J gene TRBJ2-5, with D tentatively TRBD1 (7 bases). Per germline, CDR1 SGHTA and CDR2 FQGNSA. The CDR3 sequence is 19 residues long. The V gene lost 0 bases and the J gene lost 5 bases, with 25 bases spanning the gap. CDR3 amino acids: CASSLASFLTGRTGETQYF. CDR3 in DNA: TGTGCCAGCAGCTTAGCTTCTTTTTTGACAGGGAGGACGGGTGAGACCCAGTACTTC. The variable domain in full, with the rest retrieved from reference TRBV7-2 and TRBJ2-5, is GAGVSQSPSNKVTEKGKDVELRCDPISGHTALYWYRQSLGQGLEFLIYFQGNSAPDKSGLPSDRFSAERTGGSVSTLTIQRTQQEDSAVYLCASSLASFLTGRTGETQYFGPGTRLLVL.

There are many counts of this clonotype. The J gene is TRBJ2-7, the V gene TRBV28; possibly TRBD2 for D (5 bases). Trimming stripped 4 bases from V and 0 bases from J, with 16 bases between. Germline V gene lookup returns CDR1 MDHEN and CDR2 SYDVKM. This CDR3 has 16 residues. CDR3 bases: TGTGCCAGCAGTTCACTCGTGACTATAGCCTCCTACGAGCAGTACTTC. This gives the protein CASSSLVTIASYEQYF.